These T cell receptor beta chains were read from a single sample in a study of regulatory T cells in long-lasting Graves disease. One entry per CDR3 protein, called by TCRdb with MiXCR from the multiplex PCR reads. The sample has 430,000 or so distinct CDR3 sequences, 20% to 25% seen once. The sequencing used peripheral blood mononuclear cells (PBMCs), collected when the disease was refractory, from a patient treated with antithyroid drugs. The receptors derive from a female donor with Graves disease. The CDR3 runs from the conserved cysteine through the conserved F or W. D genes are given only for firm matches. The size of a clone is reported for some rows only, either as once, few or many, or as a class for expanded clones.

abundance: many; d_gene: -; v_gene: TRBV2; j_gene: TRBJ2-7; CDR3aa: CASSVPLWGEITYEQYF; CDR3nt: TGTGCCAGCAGTGTCCCCCTGTGGGGGGAGATCACCTACGAGCAGTACTTC
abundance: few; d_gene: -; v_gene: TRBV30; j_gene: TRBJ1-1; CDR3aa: CACRPGTTVAFF; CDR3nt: TGTGCCTGCCGGCCGGGCACGACGGTAGCTTTCTTT
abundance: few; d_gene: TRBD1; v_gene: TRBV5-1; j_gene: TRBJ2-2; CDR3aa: CASSLARQGAGELFF; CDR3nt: TGCGCCAGCAGCTTGGCCCGGCAGGGGGCCGGGGAGCTGTTTTTT
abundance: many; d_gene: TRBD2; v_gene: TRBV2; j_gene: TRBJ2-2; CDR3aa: CASSAAGVGTGELFF; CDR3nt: TGTGCCAGCAGTGCAGCGGGAGTGGGAACCGGGGAGCTGTTTTTT
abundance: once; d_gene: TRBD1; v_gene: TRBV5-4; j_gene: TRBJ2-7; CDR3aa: CASSSRQGTEQYF; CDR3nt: TGTGCCAGCAGCTCTAGACAGGGAACCGAGCAGTACTTC
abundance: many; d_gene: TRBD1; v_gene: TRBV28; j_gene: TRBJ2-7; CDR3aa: CASSLSAGGNEQYF; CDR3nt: TGTGCCAGCAGTTTATCGGCAGGGGGCAACGAGCAGTACTTC
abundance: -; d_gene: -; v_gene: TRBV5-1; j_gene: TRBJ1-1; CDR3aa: CASSLDAGETEAFF; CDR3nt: TGCGCCAGCAGCTTGGACGCGGGGGAGACTGAAGCTTTCTTT
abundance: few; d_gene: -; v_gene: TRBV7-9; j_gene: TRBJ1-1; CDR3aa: CASSFDRLTTEAFF; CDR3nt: TGTGCCAGCAGCTTCGACAGGTTGACGACTGAAGCTTTCTTT
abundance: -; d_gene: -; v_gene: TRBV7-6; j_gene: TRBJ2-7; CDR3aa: CASSLGGLQGSHYEQYF; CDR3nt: TGTGCCAGCAGCTTGGGGGGTTTACAGGGCTCCCACTACGAGCAGTACTTC
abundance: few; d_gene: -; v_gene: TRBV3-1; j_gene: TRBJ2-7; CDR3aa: CASSQRASRSYEQYF; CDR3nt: TGTGCCAGCAGCCAAAGGGCTAGTCGGTCCTACGAGCAGTACTTC
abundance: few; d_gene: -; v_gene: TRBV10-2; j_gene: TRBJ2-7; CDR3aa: CASSGGGKQYF; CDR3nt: TGCGCCAGCAGTGGCGGCGGGAAGCAGTACTTC
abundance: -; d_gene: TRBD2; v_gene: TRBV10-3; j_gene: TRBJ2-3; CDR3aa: CAISESRLAGATDTQYF; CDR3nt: TGTGCCATCAGTGAGTCTCGACTAGCGGGAGCAACAGATACGCAGTATTTT
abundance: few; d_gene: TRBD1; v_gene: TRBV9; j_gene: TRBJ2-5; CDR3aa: CASSPGTGGQTQYF; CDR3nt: TGTGCCAGCAGCCCGGGGACAGGGGGACAGACCCAGTACTTC
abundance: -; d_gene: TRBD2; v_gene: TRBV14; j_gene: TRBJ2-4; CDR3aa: CASSQDRGTRGVLAKNIQYF; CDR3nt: TGTGCCAGCAGCCAAGATCGGGGGACCCGGGGGGTCCTAGCCAAAAACATTCAGTACTTC
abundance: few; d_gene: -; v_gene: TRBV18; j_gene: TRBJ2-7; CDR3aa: CASSPGDLSFYEQYF; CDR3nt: TGTGCCAGCTCACCAGGAGACCTATCTTTCTACGAGCAGTACTTC
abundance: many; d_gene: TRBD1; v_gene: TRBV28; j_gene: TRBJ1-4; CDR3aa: CASSVDRVGEKLFF; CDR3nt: TGTGCCAGCAGTGTAGACAGGGTCGGGGAAAAACTGTTTTTT
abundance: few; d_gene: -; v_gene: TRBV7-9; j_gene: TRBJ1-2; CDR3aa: CASSLVGVHGDGYTF; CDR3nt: TGTGCCAGCAGCTTAGTAGGGGTCCACGGGGATGGCTACACCTTC
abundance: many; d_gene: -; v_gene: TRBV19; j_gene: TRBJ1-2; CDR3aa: CASSIDRNYGYTF; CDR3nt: TGTGCCAGTAGTATAGACAGAAACTATGGCTACACCTTC
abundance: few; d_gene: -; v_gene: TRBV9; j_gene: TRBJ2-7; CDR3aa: CASSVDPSGADPYEQYF; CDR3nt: TGTGCCAGCAGCGTAGATCCGTCTGGAGCGGACCCCTACGAGCAGTACTTC
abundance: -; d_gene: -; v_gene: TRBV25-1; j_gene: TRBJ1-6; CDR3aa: CASSDRYSPLHF; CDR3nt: TGTGCCAGCAGTGATAGGTACTCACCCCTCCACTTT
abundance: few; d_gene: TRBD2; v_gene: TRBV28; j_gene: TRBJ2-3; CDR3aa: CASNRGGVTDTQYF; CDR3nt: TGTGCCAGCAACCGGGGGGGGGTCACAGATACGCAGTATTTT
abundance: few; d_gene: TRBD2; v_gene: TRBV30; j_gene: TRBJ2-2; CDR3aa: CAWSTILAGGGGELFF; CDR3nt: TGTGCCTGGTCAACGATACTAGCGGGAGGTGGCGGGGAGCTGTTTTTT
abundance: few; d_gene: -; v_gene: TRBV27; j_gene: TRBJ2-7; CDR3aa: CASSLSSTGAEQYF; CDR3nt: TGTGCCAGCAGTTTATCATCGACTGGGGCCGAGCAGTACTTC
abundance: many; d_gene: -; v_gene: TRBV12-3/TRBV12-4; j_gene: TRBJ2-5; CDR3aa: CASSYRTTEETQYF; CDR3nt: TGTGCCAGCAGTTACAGAACGACGGAAGAGACCCAGTACTTC
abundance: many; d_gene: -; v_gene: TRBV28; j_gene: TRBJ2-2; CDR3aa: CASSLPSTGELFF; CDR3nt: TGTGCCAGCAGCTTACCCAGCACCGGGGAGCTGTTTTTT
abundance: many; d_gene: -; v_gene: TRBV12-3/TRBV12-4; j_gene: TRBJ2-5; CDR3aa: CASSLRAGQETQYF; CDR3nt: TGTGCCAGCAGCTTACGGGCAGGGCAAGAGACCCAGTACTTC